A selection of T cell receptor beta chains follows, all from one sample in a study of shared clonotypes between healthy human individuals. Sequencing was performed with immunoSEQ multiplex PCR; in TCRdb, only in-frame clones are kept and a portion is missing. The sample records roughly 2.5 million clones, roughly 92% being singletons. Input material: naive CD4+ T cells sorted from blood. Receptors were obtained from a man between 18 and 29 years old in good health. The CDR3 runs from the conserved cysteine through the conserved F or W. Fields, in order: V gene, J gene, D gene, CDR3 DNA, CDR3 protein. D genes are given only for firm matches.

TRBV18,TRBJ2-5,-,TGTGCCAGCTCACCACGCCTTCAAGAGACCCAGTACTTC,CASSPRLQETQYF
TRBV7-2,TRBJ2-1,-,TGTGCCAGCAGCCCGGCCGGTACCGCCAATGAGCAGTTCTTC,CASSPAGTANEQFF
TRBV15,TRBJ2-7,-,TGTGCCACCAGCAGAGGCGTCGCGGGCAGGACCTCTTGGGAGCAGTACTTC,CATSRGVAGRTSWEQYF
TRBV28,TRBJ2-7,-,TGTGCCAGCAGTTTATTCTTGGGGCAGTCCTACGAGCAGTACTTC,CASSLFLGQSYEQYF
TRBV5-1,TRBJ2-1,TRBD2,TGCGCCAGCAGCTCGGGAGGGTCCTACAATGAGCAGTTCTTC,CASSSGGSYNEQFF
TRBV19,TRBJ2-7,TRBD2,TGTGCCAGTAGTATCGAAGCGGGAGAAGATTTGAGAGAGCAGTACTTC,CASSIEAGEDLREQYF
TRBV18,TRBJ2-2,-,TGTGCCAGCTCGAACAGGGACTCTGCGAACACCGGGGAGCTGTTTTTT,CASSNRDSANTGELFF
TRBV2,TRBJ2-7,-,TGTGCCAGCAGGGGAGGGCGGACAGGGAATTCGTACGAGCAGTACTTC,CASRGGRTGNSYEQYF
TRBV5-1,TRBJ2-3,TRBD2,TGCGCCAGCAGCACCGGGAGGGATACGCAGTATTTT,CASSTGRDTQYF
TRBV5-6,TRBJ2-7,-,TGTGCCAGCAGCTTGATGGCGCCCTACGAGCAGTACTTC,CASSLMAPYEQYF
TRBV9,TRBJ2-7,-,TGTGCCAGCTTCAGGGCCCGACTGTCGTACTTC,CASFRARLSYF
TRBV10-3,TRBJ2-7,-,TGTGCCATCAGTGCGAGCTCCTACGAGCAGTACTTC,CAISASSYEQYF
TRBV6-5,TRBJ2-1,-,TGTGCCAGCAGTTATGGGGGTCTTGGAGAGCAGTTCTTC,CASSYGGLGEQFF
TRBV5-1,TRBJ1-4,-,TGCGCCAGCAGCTTGGGGGTAGCTAATGAAAAACTGTTTTTT,CASSLGVANEKLFF
TRBV2,TRBJ1-1,-,TGTGCCAGCACCCTGTTAGTGAACACTGAAGCTTTCTTT,CASTLLVNTEAFF
TRBV7-9,TRBJ2-3,-,TGTGCCAGCTTACGGGGGCATAGCACAGATACGCAGTATTTT,CASLRGHSTDTQYF
TRBV15,TRBJ2-1,-,TGTGCCACCAGCAGGGCCGGGGCGTACAATGAGCAGTTCTTC,CATSRAGAYNEQFF
TRBV7-8,TRBJ2-5,-,TGTGCCAGCAGCTTAGGGCTAGAAGAGACCCAGTACTTC,CASSLGLEETQYF
TRBV10-2,TRBJ2-7,-,TGCGCCAGCAGGGAAGGGTACATCTACTACGAGCAGTACTTC,CASREGYIYYEQYF
TRBV10-3,TRBJ2-5,TRBD2,TGTGCCATCAGTGAGAAAATTAGCGGGGGGGCCCGGGAGACCCAGTACTTC,CAISEKISGGARETQYF